One and the same sample provided the 20 T cell receptor beta chains below, sequenced in a study of T cell responses to AZD1222 COVID-19 vaccine. The assay was immunoSEQ multiplex PCR, and TCRdb's table has in-frame clones only and misses some. The sample includes 180,000 or so clones, roughly 92% of them seen just once. The sequencing used peripheral blood, collected on day 0 of AZD1222 vaccination. These receptors were taken from an adult in good health.

The V call is TRBV4-1, the J call TRBJ1-5; no definite D call. The CDR3 totals 17 residues. In germline, CDR1 is MGHRA, CDR2 YSYEKL. V gave up 3 bases and J gave up 6 bases, with 21 bases separating them. CDR3 loop: CASSHPLGPGSGQPQHF. The CDR3 DNA reads as TGCGCCAGCAGCCACCCTTTAGGGCCCGGGAGTGGTCAGCCCCAGCATTTT.

CDR3 sequence: CASSLVAGDLTGELFF. The DNA of the CDR3 is TGCGCCAGCAGCTTGGTGGCAGGGGACTTAACCGGGGAGCTGTTTTTT. The gene calls are TRBV5-1 and TRBJ2-2; perhaps D is TRBD1 or TRBD2 (6 bases each). The CDR3 is 16 amino acids. Between the trimmed V and J ends, which lost 0 bases and 5 bases, there was a span of 14 bases. The V gene's germline CDR1 is SGHRS and CDR2 YFSETQ. The full variable domain, completed using reference TRBV5-1 and TRBJ2-2, is KAGVTQTPRYLIKTRGQQVTLSCSPISGHRSVSWYQQTPGQGLQFLFEYFSETQRNKGNFPGRFSGRQFSNSRSEMNVSTLELGDSALYLCASSLVAGDLTGELFFGEGSRLTVL.

This rearrangement joins TRBV27 to TRBJ2-7, with D possibly matching TRBD2 (5 bases). Germline loops: CDR1 MNHEY, CDR2 SMNVEV (reference sequence). The CDR3 has 15 residues. Trimming removed 2 bases at V and 2 bases at J, with 13 bases between. In nucleotides, the CDR3 is TGTGCCAGCAGTTTAAGAGGGTCTCTGGCCTACGAGCAGTACTTC. This encodes CASSLRGSLAYEQYF.

The rearrangement uses TRBV18 and TRBJ1-1; D is unresolved. The V end lost 4 bases, the J end lost 0 bases, and 6 bases lay between the germline ends. Germline loops: CDR1 KGHSH, CDR2 LQKENI. The CDR3 consists of 13 residues. CDR3 bases: TGTGCCAGCTCACTAACATTGAACACTGAAGCTTTCTTT. Translating it yields CASSLTLNTEAFF.

This chain connects TRBV5-5 to TRBJ1-2; D remains ambiguous. V was shortened by 0 bases and J by 6 bases, with 9 bases between the two germline ends. The germline V gene has CDR1 SGHKS and CDR2 YYEKEE (reference sequence). The CDR3 has 13 amino acids. CDR3 DNA: TGTGCCAGCAGCTTGGGGGGATATGATGGCTACACCTTC. Its protein product is CASSLGGYDGYTF.

The chain links TRBV12-3 or TRBV12-4 to TRBJ2-5; no definite D call. This CDR3 is built from 13 residues. V lost 3 bases to trimming and J lost 5 bases, with 10 bases between them. DNA for the CDR3: TGTGCCAGCAGTTTCTCCACCCGGGAGACCCAGTACTTC. This sequence encodes CASSFSTRETQYF.

The chain joins TRBV7-9 to TRBJ1-5; D uncertain. V was cut by 1 base and J by 6 bases, with 7 bases left in between. The V gene's germline CDR1 is SEHNR and CDR2 FQNEAQ (reference sequence). The CDR3 runs to 13 residues. CDR3 protein: CASSLEGIQPQHF. CDR3 coding DNA: TGTGCCAGCAGCTTAGAAGGGATTCAGCCCCAGCATTTT.

The rearrangement links TRBV18 to TRBJ2-2; D is ambiguous. The V gene lost 0 bases and the J gene lost 3 bases, with 8 bases spanning the gap. The CDR3 covers 15 residues. CDR1 is KGHSH, CDR2 LQKENI, per germline. The CDR3 spells CASSPPSDYTGELFF. The CDR3 DNA reads as TGTGCCAGCTCACCACCGTCCGATTACACCGGGGAGCTGTTTTTT.

The rearrangement joins TRBV5-1 to TRBJ1-3, with D maybe TRBD1 (6 bases). The CDR3 is 15 amino acids. Germline V gene sequence: CDR1 SGHRS, CDR2 YFSETQ. The V and J ends lost 4 bases and 2 bases respectively, with 13 bases between them. The CDR3 here is CASSRDRPPGNTIYF. The CDR3 nucleotides read TGCGCCAGCAGCCGAGACAGGCCACCTGGAAACACCATATATTTT.

The V call is TRBV5-1, the J call TRBJ1-4; D remains unclear. The CDR3 totals 14 residues. Per the germline V gene, CDR1 is SGHRS and CDR2 is YFSETQ. The V end lost 2 bases, the J end lost 5 bases, and 10 bases lay between the germline ends. The CDR3 sequence: CASSFVTPNEKLFF. DNA of the CDR3: TGCGCCAGCAGCTTTGTGACACCCAATGAAAAACTGTTTTTT.

The chain recombines TRBV20-1 with TRBJ1-1, with 7 nucleotides matching TRBD1. CDR1 and CDR2 from the germline V gene are DFQATT and SNEGSKA (reference sequence). The CDR3 contains 11 residues. V shed 2 bases, J shed 11 bases, and the junction held 5 bases outside the gene matches. The CDR3 sequence is CSARTGVLAFF. The CDR3 DNA follows: TGCAGTGCTAGAACAGGGGTTCTGGCTTTCTTT.

V gene TRBV6-5 combines with J gene TRBJ1-5, with D unclear. The CDR3 runs to 15 residues. Germline CDR1 reads MNHEY; CDR2 reads SVGAGI. V gave up 0 bases and J gave up 2 bases, with 8 bases separating them. CDR3 DNA sequence: TGTGCCAGCAGTTACTCCCGTCTAGGCAATCAGCCCCAGCATTTT. Protein: CASSYSRLGNQPQHF.

This rearrangement joins TRBV5-1 to TRBJ2-7, with D maybe TRBD2 (5 bases). The V end lost 4 bases, the J end lost 4 bases, and 9 bases lay between the germline ends. The CDR3 totals 12 residues. Germline V gene lookup returns CDR1 SGHRS and CDR2 YFSETQ. As DNA, the CDR3 is TGCGCCAGCAGCCCGGCGGGTTACGAGCAGTACTTC. Protein product: CASSPAGYEQYF.

The CDR3 nucleotides read TGCAGTGCGAGGGTACTATACGAGCAGTACTTC. This sequence encodes CSARVLYEQYF. This chain connects TRBV20-1 to TRBJ2-7; D may be TRBD2 (5 bases). The length of the CDR3 is 11 residues. From germline, CDR1 is DFQATT and CDR2 SNEGSKA (reference sequence). The V end was cut by 6 bases, the J end by 4 bases, with 10 bases between.

The chain is built from TRBV11-2 and TRBJ2-7; D possibly corresponds to TRBD1 (5 bases). Between the trimmed V and J ends, which lost 1 base and 2 bases, there was a span of 12 bases. The CDR3 length is 15 residues. In germline, CDR1 is SGHAT, CDR2 FQNNGV. This CDR3 is CASSLVKGFTYEQYF. The CDR3 DNA sequence: TGTGCCAGCAGCTTAGTCAAGGGGTTCACCTACGAGCAGTACTTC.

The V and J genes are TRBV4-1 and TRBJ2-1, with D perhaps matching TRBD2 (5 bases). V lost 4 bases and J 7 bases, leaving 5 bases between the germline ends. Germline CDR1 reads MGHRA; CDR2 reads YSYEKL. CDR3 length equals 11 residues. The CDR3 bases are TGCGCCAGCAGCCGCGGGAATGAGCAGTTCTTC. Amino acids: CASSRGNEQFF.

DNA for the CDR3: TGTGCCAGCAGCCCCCGAGCAGACACCATATATTTT. This codes for CASSPRADTIYF. This chain connects TRBV14 to TRBJ1-3; D unresolved. The germline V gene has CDR1 SGHDN and CDR2 FVKESK. The V gene lost 4 bases and the J gene lost 8 bases, with 9 bases spanning the gap. The CDR3 totals 12 residues. Complete variable domain (other parts from reference TRBV14 and TRBJ1-3): EAGVTQFPSHSVIEKGQTVTLRCDPISGHDNLYWYRRVMGKEIKFLLHFVKESKQDESGMPNNRFLAERTGGTYSTLKVQPAELEDSGVYFCASSPRADTIYFGEGSWLTVV.

The chain combines TRBV2 with TRBJ2-7; D is unclear. The CDR3 sequence is 14 residues long. Germline values: CDR1 SNHLY, CDR2 FYNNEI. Trimming cost V 3 bases and J 2 bases, with 11 bases left between them. The CDR3, as DNA: TGTGCCAGCAGTGAGCCATCCCCTCCCTACGAGCAGTACTTC. Its protein product is CASSEPSPPYEQYF.

The V and J genes are TRBV5-1 and TRBJ2-2; 11 nucleotides line up with TRBD2. Per germline, CDR1 SGHRS and CDR2 YFSETQ. V was clipped by 1 base and J by 1 base; unmatched bases: 0. This CDR3 is 16 amino acids long. As DNA, the CDR3 is TGCGCCAGCAGCTTGCTAGCGGGAGGGAACACCGGGGAGCTGTTTTTT. It yields the protein CASSLLAGGNTGELFF. Supplemented by reference TRBV5-1 and TRBJ2-2, the full variable domain reads KAGVTQTPRYLIKTRGQQVTLSCSPISGHRSVSWYQQTPGQGLQFLFEYFSETQRNKGNFPGRFSGRQFSNSRSEMNVSTLELGDSALYLCASSLLAGGNTGELFFGEGSRLTVL.

V usage is TRBV5-1 and J usage is TRBJ1-6; the D gene is possibly TRBD1 (5 bases). Germline lookup yields CDR1 SGHRS and CDR2 YFSETQ. The CDR3 has 13 amino acids. The ends were cut back, 3 bases at V and 7 bases at J, with 8 bases in the middle. The CDR3 DNA reads as TGCGCCAGCAGCTCCCCAGGGAATTCACCCCTCCACTTT. Translated, it gives CASSSPGNSPLHF.